The next 11 T cell receptor beta chains were all read from a single sample in a study of blood T cell repertoires in COVID-19. The assay was immunoSEQ multiplex PCR, and TCRdb's table has in-frame clones only and misses some. Of roughly 150,000 clones in the sample, 75% to 90% were seen once. Source material: peripheral blood. Receptors were obtained from a woman of 80 years or more with active or convalescent COVID-19.

This sequence joins TRBV29-1 and TRBJ1-2; TRBD1 matches 7 bases. The CDR3 covers 13 residues. The germline V gene has CDR1 SQVTM and CDR2 ANQGSEA. The V and J ends lost 4 bases and 4 bases, in that order; junction bases with no gene match: 6. The CDR3 region has the DNA TGCAGCGTTGGGGTAGGGGGCGCCTATGGCTACACCTTC. It yields the protein CSVGVGGAYGYTF.

The CDR3 spells CASSHDRGGQPQHF. The CDR3 DNA reads TGTGCCAGCAGCCACGACAGGGGGGGTCAGCCCCAGCATTTT. This sequence joins TRBV7-2 and TRBJ1-5, with 9 bases matching TRBD1. Germline V gene lookup returns CDR1 SGHTA and CDR2 FQGNSA. The CDR3 extends over 14 amino acids. Trimming removed 5 bases from V and 6 bases from J; junction bases left unmatched: 5.

V gene TRBV25-1 combines with J gene TRBJ1-3; 7 nucleotides agree with TRBD1. Trimming took 9 bases from V and 4 from J; bases not matched to a gene: 9. CDR3 length: 14 residues. Germline CDR1 MGHDK, CDR2 SYGVNS. The CDR3 loop is CASLSRDSGNTIYF. DNA for the CDR3: TGTGCCAGTCTCTCCCGGGACAGCGGAAACACCATATATTTT.

The chain recombines TRBV7-2 with TRBJ1-2; D may be TRBD1 (5 bases). Trimming cost V 7 bases and J 1 base, with 10 bases left between them. Germline V CDR1 and CDR2: SGHTA, FQGNSA. The CDR3 length is 13 residues. DNA for the CDR3: TGTGCCAGCAACCACAGGAGTAACTATGGCTACACCTTC. Amino acids: CASNHRSNYGYTF.

The chain is built from TRBV18 and TRBJ2-7, with a weak D call TRBD2 (7 bases). The germline gives CDR1 KGHSH, CDR2 LQKENI. The CDR3 runs 15 residues. V lost 0 bases and J lost 2, with 11 bases in between. The CDR3 region has the DNA TGTGCCAGCTCACCACCGGCGGGGGCCCCCTACGAGCAGTACTTC. Its protein product is CASSPPAGAPYEQYF.

V usage is TRBV7-9 and J usage is TRBJ1-5; TRBD1 matches at 7 bases. Germline CDR1 and CDR2: SEHNR and FQNEAQ (reference sequence). Trimming removed 8 bases from V and 2 bases from J; junction bases left unmatched: 12. CDR3 length: 16 amino acids. The DNA for the CDR3 is TGTGCCAGCTCTACGGAGGGGGCGGTGGGCAATCAGCCCCAGCATTTT. It translates to CASSTEGAVGNQPQHF.

This clone was observed a few times. The chain combines TRBV2 with TRBJ1-6, with 7 bases that match TRBD1. Germline loops: CDR1 SNHLY, CDR2 FYNNEI. CDR3 length equals 13 residues. V lost 10 bases and J lost 7; bases outside the gene matches: 7. CDR3 sequence reads: CATTGENNSPLHF. CDR3 sequence (DNA): TGTGCCACCACAGGGGAAAACAATTCACCCCTCCACTTT.

This chain links TRBV29-1 with TRBJ2-1; TRBD1 matches 10 bases. V was clipped by 0 bases and J by 10 bases; unmatched bases: 3. The CDR3 loop spans 13 amino acids. CDR1 and CDR2 from the germline V gene are SQVTM and ANQGSEA. CDR3 sequence: CSVEETGGWEQFF. DNA of the CDR3: TGCAGCGTTGAAGAGACAGGGGGCTGGGAGCAGTTCTTC.

This clone was seen more than once but under ten times. This rearrangement joins TRBV10-1 to TRBJ2-2; D is unresolved. The length of the CDR3 is 14 residues. Germline V gives CDR1 WNHNN, CDR2 SYGVQD (reference sequence). Trimming took off 6 bases at V and 0 bases at J, with 8 bases between the two ends. The CDR3 nucleotides read TGCGCCAGCAGCCAACAACCGAACACCGGGGAGCTGTTTTTT. Translating gives CASSQQPNTGELFF.

This chain joins TRBV27 and TRBJ2-5, with TRBD2 matching over 12 bases. Germline CDR1 and CDR2: MNHEY and SMNVEV (reference sequence). The CDR3 consists of 17 residues. The ends lost 4 bases at V and 1 base at J; junction bases unmatched: 7. The CDR3 loop is CASSSRLAGDFQETQYF. The CDR3 DNA reads as TGTGCCAGCAGTTCTCGACTAGCGGGGGATTTCCAAGAGACCCAGTACTTC.

This chain's CDR3 is CASSLGQRNSPLHF. In DNA, the CDR3 is TGTGCCAGCAGTTTGGGACAGAGGAATTCACCCCTCCACTTT. The chain is built from TRBV6-6 and TRBJ1-6; TRBD1 matches 7 bases. CDR1 MNHNY and CDR2 SVGAGI come from the germline V gene (reference sequence). The V gene end was trimmed by 4 bases and the J gene end by 7 bases; junction bases not matched to a gene: 4. CDR3 length: 14 amino acids.